These 5 T cell receptor beta chains were all obtained from the same sample, sequenced in a study of blood T cell repertoires in COVID-19. Assay used: immunoSEQ multiplex PCR; TCRdb lists only in-frame clones, some missing. The repertoire consists of some 350,000 clones, with almost 90% occurring once and the leading ten covering about 6.8%. The sequenced material came from peripheral blood. These receptor sequences come from a man younger than 35 with active or convalescent COVID-19.

The J gene is TRBJ2-7, the V gene TRBV28; 8 bases are a match to TRBD1. Germline assignment: CDR1 MDHEN and CDR2 SYDVKM. The CDR3 totals 16 residues. After removal of 2 bases from V and 3 bases from J, the junction contained 9 bases not matched to a gene. The CDR3 coding sequence is TGTGCCAGCAGTTTAGGATCAGGGGGCAGTCACTACGAGCAGTACTTC. Its protein product is CASSLGSGGSHYEQYF.

This clone was detected a few times. The chain joins TRBV5-4 to TRBJ1-1; 8 bases align to TRBD1. V shed 0 bases and J 5 bases; nucleotides not matched to a gene: 6. Germline values: CDR1 SGHNT, CDR2 YYREEE (reference sequence). CDR3 length: 15 residues. CDR3 region: CASSLARGPGTEAFF. The DNA of the CDR3 is TGTGCCAGCAGCTTGGCCAGGGGGCCAGGAACTGAAGCTTTCTTT.

This chain links TRBV14 with TRBJ2-3, with 11 bases that match TRBD2. The ends lost 1 base at V and 7 bases at J; junction bases unmatched: 4. Germline V gene data show CDR1 as SGHDN and CDR2 as FVKESK. The CDR3 runs to 15 residues. The DNA for the CDR3 is TGTGCCAGCAGCCAAGTAGCGGGAGGGCCACATACGCAGTATTTT. This sequence encodes CASSQVAGGPHTQYF.

This clone was seen only once. The V call is TRBV11-2, the J call TRBJ1-1; D possibly corresponds to TRBD1 (5 bases). The CDR3 covers 15 residues. The V end was cut by 2 bases, the J end by 8 bases, with 18 bases between. Per germline, CDR1 SGHAT and CDR2 FQNNGV. In nucleotides, the CDR3 is TGTGCCAGCAGCTTAAGGTCACAGGCATCTTCAGAAGCTTTCTTT. It translates to CASSLRSQASSEAFF.

The J gene is TRBJ2-7, the V gene TRBV6-2 or TRBV6-3, with D perhaps TRBD2 (6 bases). V lost 5 bases to trimming and J lost 7 bases, with 15 bases between them. The CDR3 runs to 13 residues. Looked up from germline, CDR1 is MNHEY and CDR2 is SVGEGT. CDR3 sequence: CASSTAGAGEQYF. Written as DNA, the CDR3 is TGTGCCAGCAGTACCGCAGGCGCGGGGGAGCAGTACTTC.